This TCR beta chain was recorded in a study of T cell repertoires in cytomegalovirus infection. TCRdb recomputed calls from the reads with MiXCR, one row per CDR3 protein. The sample holds 510,000 or so distinct CDR3 sequences; about a quarter are singletons and the top ten take about 13%. Germline values: CDR1 MRHNA, CDR2 SNTAGT. The CDR3 runs 14 residues. V was shortened by 2 bases and J by 6 bases, with 12 bases between the two germline ends. This chain links TRBV6-4 with TRBJ2-3; D is perhaps TRBD2 (6 bases). The TCR was taken from a human donor in good health (CMV status not recorded). Some clones in this sample may be carry-over from other donors' samples. The sequencing input was PBMCs. CDR3 DNA sequence: TGTGCCAGCAGTGACGGGGGGTTCAGGGATACGCAGTATTTT. As protein: CASSDGGFRDTQYF.